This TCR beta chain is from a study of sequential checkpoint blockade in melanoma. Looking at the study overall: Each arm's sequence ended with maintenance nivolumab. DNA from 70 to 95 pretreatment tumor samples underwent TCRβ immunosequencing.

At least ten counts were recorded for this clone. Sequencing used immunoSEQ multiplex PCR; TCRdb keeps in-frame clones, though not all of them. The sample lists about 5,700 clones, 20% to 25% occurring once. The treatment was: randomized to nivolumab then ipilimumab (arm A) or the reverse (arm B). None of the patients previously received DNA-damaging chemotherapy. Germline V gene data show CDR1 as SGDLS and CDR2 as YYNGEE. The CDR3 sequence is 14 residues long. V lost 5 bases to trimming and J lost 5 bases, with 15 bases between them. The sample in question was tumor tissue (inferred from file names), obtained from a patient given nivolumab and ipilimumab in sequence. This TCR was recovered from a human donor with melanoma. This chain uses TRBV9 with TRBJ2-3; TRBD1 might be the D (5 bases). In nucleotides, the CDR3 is TGTGCCAGCAGTGAAGATCCAAGGGGAGATACGCAGTATTTT. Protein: CASSEDPRGDTQYF.